The present entry profiles one T cell receptor (beta chain) with its context. The antigen is undetermined. The sample originates from a study of OX40 agonist ivuxolimab in advanced cancers. J was trimmed by 4 bases and V by 5 bases; bases with no gene match: 13. The germline V gene has CDR1 LNHDA and CDR2 SQIVND (reference sequence). CDR3 length: 16 amino acids. Assay: immunoSEQ multiplex PCR; the TCRdb copy retains only in-frame clones and omits some. The sample gives almost 70,000 clones, over 60% of which show up once; 2% to 2.5% is in the top ten. Findings of the study overall: No determination was made of the antigen specificity of the expanded peripheral T cells. Among the least clonally expanded were partial responders at 0.1-3.0 mg/kg.

This sequence originates from an adult with an advanced solid tumor such as melanoma, head and neck, liver or kidney cancer. This chain uses TRBV19 with TRBJ2-5; 7 nucleotides match TRBD2. Sequenced here: CD4+ or CD8+ T cells sorted from blood, sampled in a trial of the OX40 agonist ivuxolimab. CDR3 protein: CASSLGGQGGRETQYF. The CDR3 DNA reads as TGTGCCAGTAGTCTAGGAGGGCAGGGAGGGCGAGAGACCCAGTACTTC.